Shown below are 4 T cell receptor beta chains from a single sample sequenced in a study of CD8+ T cells in alopecia areata (dated by TCRdb to between 2018 and 2020). Library preparation was by the immunoSEQ multiplex PCR assay. RNA was extracted from all samples and reverse transcribed into cDNA, which served as template for TCR sequencing. This immuneACCESS table, as held by TCRdb, lists in-frame sequences with V and J called but not all clones. Of the missing ones, under half trace to an unresolved V gene in checked studies; the others have no known cause. The table shows just over 1,400 clones here, with no singletons. Jointly, the top ten make up approximately 34% of the sample. The sample was lesional skin. The receptors were sampled from a C3H/HeJ mouse with alopecia areata. Members of this strain share the MHC haplotype H2-k.

This clone has a count of ten or more. Mouse germline and gene names are used. The CDR3 goes on 4 residues after the read ends, and that part is filled in from the germline J gene. V and J are TRBV19 and TRBJ2-5, with 8 bases lining up with TRBD1. This CDR3 contains 14 residues. Germline V gives CDR1 FNHDT, CDR2 SITEND (reference sequence). Partial CDR3 DNA: TGTGCCAGCAGTCCTGACAGGGGAAAAGAC. Residues: CASSPDRGKD. The whole CDR3 reads CASSPDRGKDTQYF.

At least ten counts were recorded for this clone. The gene symbols are mouse symbols. The read ends 4 residues before the CDR3 terminus; that terminus is restored from the germline J gene. The chain employs TRBV13-2 and TRBJ1-1; D uncertain. The V end lost 1 base, the J end lost 1 base, and 5 bases lay between the germline ends. Germline V gives CDR1 NNHNN, CDR2 SYGAGS (reference sequence). This CDR3 comprises 13 residues. The part of the CDR3 DNA that was read is TGTGCCAGCGGTGATATGGGAAACACA. It yields the protein CASGDMGNT. The CDR3 in its entirety is CASGDMGNTEVFF.

In its sample, this clone ranks as medium-sized. All gene names here are mouse names. The CDR3 protein is CASSLRQKDTQYF. CDR3 DNA (partial): TGTGCTAGCAGTTTAAGACAGAAAGAC. The V call is TRBV29, the J call TRBJ2-5, with D possibly TRBD1 on 5 matching bases. The read terminates 4 residues before the CDR3 end, so the remaining end is supplied by the germline J gene. Germline loops: CDR1 MSHET, CDR2 SYDVDS. The CDR3 length is 13 residues.

This clone came up many times. Gene and germline names: mouse. The missing CDR3 end, 4 residues past where the read stops, is filled in from the germline J gene. The chain is built from TRBV5 and TRBJ2-1, with TRBD1 matching 8 bases. V shed 0 bases, J shed 1 base, and the junction held 8 bases outside the gene matches. This CDR3 is built from 18 residues. Germline assignment: CDR1 LGHNA and CDR2 YNLKQL (reference sequence). CDR3: CASSQDLTGGRNYAEQFF. CDR3 DNA, as far as it was read: TGTGCCAGCAGCCAAGATCTAACAGGGGGAAGGAACTATGCT.